The clone carrying this T cell receptor beta chain showed up just a few times. These data originate in a study of human T cells and chemical hapten exposure. Time point here: pre-sensitization, week 0. The treatment denotes: therapeutic diphenylcyclopropenone sensitization with weekly scalp DPC. The authors extracted total RNA from unfractionated whole blood. Germline loops: CDR1 MNHNY, CDR2 SVGAGI (reference sequence). The CDR3 has 14 amino acids. V gave up 5 bases and J gave up 7 bases; unmatched junction bases: 7. TCRdb independently ran MiXCR on the RACE reads; one entry per CDR3 protein. Among approximately 180,000 distinct CDR3 sequences, nearly 30% were seen once, and the ten largest hold less than 3%.

This sample comprised whole blood, obtained in connection with sensitization to the hapten diphenylcyclopropenone (DPC). The V call is TRBV6-6, the J call TRBJ2-1; 8 bases are a match to TRBD2. This clonotype was obtained from a woman younger than 45 with alopecia areata. Some clones in this sample may be carry-over from other donors' samples. CDR3 in DNA: TGTGCCAGCAGTGCCGGGACTAGGCAAAATGAGCAGTTCTTC. As protein: CASSAGTRQNEQFF.